This TCR beta chain derives from a study of beta chain features in type 1 diabetes. The overall study: All samples together contributed 100 million to 120 million sorted cells for examination.

The J segment lost 5 bases and the V segment lost 3 bases, leaving 9 bases of the junction unmatched. The germline gives CDR1 GTSNPN, CDR2 SVGIG (reference sequence). CDR3 length equals 15 residues. On this clone itself: Its cognate antigen is unknown.

A CD45RO/CCR7/CD25/CD127/CD95/CD27 panel sorted naive, central memory, regulatory and stem cell-like memory CD4+ cells. The investigators reverse transcribed all of the isolated RNA, so they sequenced expressed TCRB transcripts. The data were produced by immunoSEQ multiplex PCR, yet TCRdb's version contains in-frame clones alone and is incomplete. The sample lists about 230,000 clones, over 8.5% occurring once. Whole-study results and caveats: Sequencing of cDNA might inflate the share of cells that strongly express TCR.

The V call is TRBV30, the J call TRBJ1-5, with TRBD1 identical over 8 bases. This TCR derives from a woman in her late teens or twenties in good health. The sequenced sample consisted of naive CD4+ T cells from blood. DNA of the CDR3: TGTGCCTGGAGCTCAACCGGACAGGGCCATCAGCCCCAGCATTTT. It translates to CAWSSTGQGHQPQHF.